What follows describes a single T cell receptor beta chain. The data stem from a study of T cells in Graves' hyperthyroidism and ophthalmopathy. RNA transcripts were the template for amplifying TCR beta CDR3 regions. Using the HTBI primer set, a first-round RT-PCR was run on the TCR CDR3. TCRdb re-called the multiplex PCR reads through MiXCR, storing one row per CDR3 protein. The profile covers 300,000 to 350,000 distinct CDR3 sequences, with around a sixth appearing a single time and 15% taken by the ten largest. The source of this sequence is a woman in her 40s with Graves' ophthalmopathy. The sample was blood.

CDR3 in amino acids: CASSYSEGQETQYF. The CDR3 region has the DNA TGTGCCAGCAGTTACTCGGAAGGCCAAGAGACCCAGTACTTC. The chain joins TRBV6-2 or TRBV6-3 to TRBJ2-5; D remains unclear. In germline, CDR1 is MNHEY, CDR2 SVGEGT. The CDR3 loop spans 14 amino acids. V was shortened by 0 bases and J by 1 base, with 6 bases between the two germline ends.